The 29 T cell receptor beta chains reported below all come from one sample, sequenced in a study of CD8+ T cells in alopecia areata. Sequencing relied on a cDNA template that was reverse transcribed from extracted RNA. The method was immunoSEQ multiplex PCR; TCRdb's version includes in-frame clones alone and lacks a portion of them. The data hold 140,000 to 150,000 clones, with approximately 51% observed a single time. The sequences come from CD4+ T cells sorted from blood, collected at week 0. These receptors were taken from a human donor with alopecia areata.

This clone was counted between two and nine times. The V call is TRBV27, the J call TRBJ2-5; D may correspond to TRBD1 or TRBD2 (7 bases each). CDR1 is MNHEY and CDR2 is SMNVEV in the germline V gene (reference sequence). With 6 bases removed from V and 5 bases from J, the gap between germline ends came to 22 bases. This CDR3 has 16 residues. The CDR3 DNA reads TGTGCCAGCAGCCGCTCGGGGAGGGGGCGCGGGGAGACCCAGTACTTC. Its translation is CASSRSGRGRGETQYF.

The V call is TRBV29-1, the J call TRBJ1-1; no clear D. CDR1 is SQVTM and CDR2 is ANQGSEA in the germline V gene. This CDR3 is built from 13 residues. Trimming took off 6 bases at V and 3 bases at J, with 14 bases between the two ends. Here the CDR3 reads CSVEVGRHTEAFF. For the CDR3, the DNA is TGCAGCGTCGAGGTGGGGAGACACACTGAAGCTTTCTTT.

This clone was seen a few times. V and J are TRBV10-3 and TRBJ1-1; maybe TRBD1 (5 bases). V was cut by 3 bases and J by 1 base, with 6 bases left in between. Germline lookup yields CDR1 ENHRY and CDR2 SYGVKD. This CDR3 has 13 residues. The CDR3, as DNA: TGTGCCATCAGTGACAGGGCGAACACTGAAGCTTTCTTT. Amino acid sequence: CAISDRANTEAFF.

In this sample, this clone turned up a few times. The CDR3 DNA follows: TGTGCCAGCAGCCCCGGGGGGGGGAATGAAAAACTGTTTTTT. Protein product: CASSPGGGNEKLFF. The chain carries TRBV9 and TRBJ1-4; perhaps TRBD1 as D (5 bases). CDR1 and CDR2 (germline): SGDLS, YYNGEE. V was trimmed by 4 bases and J by 5 bases, leaving 12 bases between them. This CDR3 has 14 residues.

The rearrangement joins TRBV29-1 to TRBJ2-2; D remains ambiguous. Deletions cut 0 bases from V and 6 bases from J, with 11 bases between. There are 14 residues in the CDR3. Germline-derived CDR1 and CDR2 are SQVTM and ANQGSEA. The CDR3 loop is CSVEDLKGSGELFF. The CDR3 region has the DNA TGCAGCGTTGAAGATTTAAAGGGTTCCGGGGAGCTGTTTTTT.

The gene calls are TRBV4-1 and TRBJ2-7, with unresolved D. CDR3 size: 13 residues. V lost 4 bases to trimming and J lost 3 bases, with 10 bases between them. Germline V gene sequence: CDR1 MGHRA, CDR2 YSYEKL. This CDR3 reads CASSPAYFYEQYF. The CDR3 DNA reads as TGCGCCAGCAGCCCAGCCTACTTCTACGAGCAGTACTTC.

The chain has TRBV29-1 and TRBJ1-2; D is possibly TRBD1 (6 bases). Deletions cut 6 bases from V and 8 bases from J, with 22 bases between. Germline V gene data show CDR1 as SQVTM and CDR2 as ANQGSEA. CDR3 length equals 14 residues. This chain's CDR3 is CSVAMGRGFDGYTF. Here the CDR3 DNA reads TGCAGCGTCGCCATGGGCAGGGGATTCGACGGCTACACCTTC.

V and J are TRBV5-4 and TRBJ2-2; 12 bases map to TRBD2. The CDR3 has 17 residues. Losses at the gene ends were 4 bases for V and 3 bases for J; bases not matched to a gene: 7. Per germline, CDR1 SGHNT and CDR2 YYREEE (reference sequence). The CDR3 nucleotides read TGTGCCAGCAGCCGCGGACTAGCGGGACCGGACACCGGGGAGCTGTTTTTT. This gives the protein CASSRGLAGPDTGELFF.

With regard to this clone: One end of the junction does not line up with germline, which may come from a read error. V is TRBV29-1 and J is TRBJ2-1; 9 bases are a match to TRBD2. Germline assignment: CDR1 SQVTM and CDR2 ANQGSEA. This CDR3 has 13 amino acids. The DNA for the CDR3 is TGCAGCGTTGCGACAGAGCTAGCGGGACCCTCGGTCTTC. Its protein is CSVATELAGPSVF.

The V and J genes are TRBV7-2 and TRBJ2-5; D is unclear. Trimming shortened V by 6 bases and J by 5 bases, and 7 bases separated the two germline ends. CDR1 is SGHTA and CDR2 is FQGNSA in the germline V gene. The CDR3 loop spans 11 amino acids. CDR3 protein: CASSIRETQYF. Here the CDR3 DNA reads TGTGCCAGCAGTATTCGGGAGACCCAGTACTTC.

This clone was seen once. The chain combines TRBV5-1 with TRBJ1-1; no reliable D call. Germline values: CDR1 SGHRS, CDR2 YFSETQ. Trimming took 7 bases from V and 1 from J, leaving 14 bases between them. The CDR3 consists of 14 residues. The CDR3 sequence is CASGIGSSNTEAFF. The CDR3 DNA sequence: TGCGCCAGCGGTATTGGCAGCTCGAACACTGAAGCTTTCTTT.

The CDR3 region has the DNA TGCGCCAGCGGGGGGGCCGACGAGGCCGGGGAGCTGTTTTTT. The encoded protein is CASGGADEAGELFF. The rearrangement uses TRBV5-1 and TRBJ2-2; a weak D match, TRBD2 (7 bases). V lost 7 bases and J 6 bases, leaving 16 bases between the germline ends. Germline V lookup: CDR1 SGHRS, CDR2 YFSETQ. The CDR3 totals 14 residues.

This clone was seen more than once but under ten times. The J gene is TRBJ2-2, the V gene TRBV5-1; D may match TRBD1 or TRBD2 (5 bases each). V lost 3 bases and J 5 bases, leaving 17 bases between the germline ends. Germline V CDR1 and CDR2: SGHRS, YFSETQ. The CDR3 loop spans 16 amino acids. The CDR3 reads CASSYPGPQRTGELFF. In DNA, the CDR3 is TGCGCCAGCAGCTACCCGGGACCCCAACGGACCGGGGAGCTGTTTTTT. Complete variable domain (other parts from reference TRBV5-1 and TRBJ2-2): KAGVTQTPRYLIKTRGQQVTLSCSPISGHRSVSWYQQTPGQGLQFLFEYFSETQRNKGNFPGRFSGRQFSNSRSEMNVSTLELGDSALYLCASSYPGPQRTGELFFGEGSRLTVL.

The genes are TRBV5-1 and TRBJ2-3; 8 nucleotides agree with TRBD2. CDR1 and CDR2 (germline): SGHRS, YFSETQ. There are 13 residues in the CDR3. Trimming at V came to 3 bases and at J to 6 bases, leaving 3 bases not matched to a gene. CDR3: CASSYRLADTQYF. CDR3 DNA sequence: TGCGCCAGCAGCTACCGACTAGCGGATACGCAGTATTTT.

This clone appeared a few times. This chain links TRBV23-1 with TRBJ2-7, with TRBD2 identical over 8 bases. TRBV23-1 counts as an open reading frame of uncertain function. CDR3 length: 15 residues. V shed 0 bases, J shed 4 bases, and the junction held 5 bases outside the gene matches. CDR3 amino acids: CASSQSGTRKYEQYF. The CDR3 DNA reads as TGCGCCAGCAGTCAATCCGGGACTAGGAAATACGAGCAGTACTTC.

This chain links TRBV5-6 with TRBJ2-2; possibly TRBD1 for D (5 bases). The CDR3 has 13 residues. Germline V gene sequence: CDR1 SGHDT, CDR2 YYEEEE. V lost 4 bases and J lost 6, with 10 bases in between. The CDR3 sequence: CASSPIGAGELFF. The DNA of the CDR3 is TGTGCCAGCAGCCCAATAGGGGCCGGGGAGCTGTTTTTT.

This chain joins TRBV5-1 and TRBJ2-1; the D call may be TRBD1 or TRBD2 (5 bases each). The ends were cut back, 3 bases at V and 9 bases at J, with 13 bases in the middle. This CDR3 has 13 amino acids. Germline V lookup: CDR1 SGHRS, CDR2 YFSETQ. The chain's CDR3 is CASSSGSGGEQFF. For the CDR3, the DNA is TGCGCCAGCAGCTCAGGGAGTGGGGGTGAGCAGTTCTTC.

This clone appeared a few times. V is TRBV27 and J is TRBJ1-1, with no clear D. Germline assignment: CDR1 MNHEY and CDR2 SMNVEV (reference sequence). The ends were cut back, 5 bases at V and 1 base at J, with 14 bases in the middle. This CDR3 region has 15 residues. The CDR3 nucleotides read TGTGCCAGCAGTCCTGTTGACGGCGCGAACACTGAAGCTTTCTTT. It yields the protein CASSPVDGANTEAFF.

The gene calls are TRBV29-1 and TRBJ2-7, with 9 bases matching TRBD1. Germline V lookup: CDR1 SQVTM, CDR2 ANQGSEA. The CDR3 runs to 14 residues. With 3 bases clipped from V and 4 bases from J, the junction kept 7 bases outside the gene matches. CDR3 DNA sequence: TGCAGCGTTGAGCCGGGACAGGGTGGATACGAGCAGTACTTC. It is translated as CSVEPGQGGYEQYF.

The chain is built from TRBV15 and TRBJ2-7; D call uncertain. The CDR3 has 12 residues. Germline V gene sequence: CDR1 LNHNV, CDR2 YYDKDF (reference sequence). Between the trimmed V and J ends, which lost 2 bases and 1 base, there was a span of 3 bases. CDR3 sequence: CATSRPSYEQYF. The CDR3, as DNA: TGTGCCACCAGCAGACCATCCTACGAGCAGTACTTC. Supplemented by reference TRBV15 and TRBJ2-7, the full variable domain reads DAMVIQNPRYQVTQFGKPVTLSCSQTLNHNVMYWYQQKSSQAPKLLFHYYDKDFNNEADTPDNFQSRRPNTSFCFLDIRSPGLGDTAMYLCATSRPSYEQYFGPGTRLTVT.

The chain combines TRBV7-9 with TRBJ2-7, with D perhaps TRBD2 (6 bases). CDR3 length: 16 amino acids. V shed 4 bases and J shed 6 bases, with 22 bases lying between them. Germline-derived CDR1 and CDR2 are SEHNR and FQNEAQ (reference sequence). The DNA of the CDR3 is TGTGCCAGCAGCTCCGGAAGGAGGGAACTTCCTACCGAGCAGTACTTC. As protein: CASSSGRRELPTEQYF.

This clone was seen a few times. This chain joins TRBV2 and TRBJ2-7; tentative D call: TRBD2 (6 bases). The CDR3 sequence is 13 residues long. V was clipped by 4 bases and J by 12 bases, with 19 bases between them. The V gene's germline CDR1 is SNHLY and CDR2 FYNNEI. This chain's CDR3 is CASSARGSGLLYF. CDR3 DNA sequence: TGTGCCAGCAGTGCCCGGGGTAGCGGACTACTGTACTTC.

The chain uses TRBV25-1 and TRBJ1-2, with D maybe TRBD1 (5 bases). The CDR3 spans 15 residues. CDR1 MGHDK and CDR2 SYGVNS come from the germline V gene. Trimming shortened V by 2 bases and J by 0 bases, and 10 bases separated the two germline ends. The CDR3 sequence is CASSETGTANYGYTF. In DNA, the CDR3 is TGTGCCAGCAGTGAAACCGGGACTGCTAACTATGGCTACACCTTC.

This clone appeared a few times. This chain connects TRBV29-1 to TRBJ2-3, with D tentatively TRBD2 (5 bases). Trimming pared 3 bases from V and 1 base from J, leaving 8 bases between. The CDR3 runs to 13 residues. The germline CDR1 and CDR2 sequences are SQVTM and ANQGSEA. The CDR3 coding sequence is TGCAGCGTTGACGGGGATGGCACAGATACGCAGTATTTT. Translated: CSVDGDGTDTQYF.

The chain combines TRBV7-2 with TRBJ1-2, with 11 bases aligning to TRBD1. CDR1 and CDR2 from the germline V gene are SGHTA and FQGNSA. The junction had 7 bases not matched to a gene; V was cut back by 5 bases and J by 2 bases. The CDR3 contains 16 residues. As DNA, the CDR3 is TGTGCCAGCAGCAAGAATCGGGACAGGGGGAACTATGGCTACACCTTC. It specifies CASSKNRDRGNYGYTF.

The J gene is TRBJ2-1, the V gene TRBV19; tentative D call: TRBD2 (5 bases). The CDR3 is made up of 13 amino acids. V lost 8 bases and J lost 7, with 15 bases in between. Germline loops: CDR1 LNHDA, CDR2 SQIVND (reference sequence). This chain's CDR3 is CASQELVRNEQFF. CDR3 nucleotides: TGTGCCAGTCAAGAACTAGTCCGGAATGAGCAGTTCTTC.

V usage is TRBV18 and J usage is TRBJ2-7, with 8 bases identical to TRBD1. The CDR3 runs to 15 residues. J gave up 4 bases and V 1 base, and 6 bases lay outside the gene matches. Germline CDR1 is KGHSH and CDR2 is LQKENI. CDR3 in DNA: TGTGCCAGCTCACCACAACAGGGGGTTAAGTACGAGCAGTACTTC. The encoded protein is CASSPQQGVKYEQYF.

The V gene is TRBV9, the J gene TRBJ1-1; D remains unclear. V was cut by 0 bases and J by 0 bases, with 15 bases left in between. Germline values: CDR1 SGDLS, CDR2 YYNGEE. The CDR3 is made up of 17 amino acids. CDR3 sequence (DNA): TGTGCCAGCAGCGTAGGTGTAGGATACTCTATGAACACTGAAGCTTTCTTT. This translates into CASSVGVGYSMNTEAFF. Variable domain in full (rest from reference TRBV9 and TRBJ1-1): DSGVTQTPKHLITATGQRVTLRCSPRSGDLSVYWYQQSLDQGLQFLIQYYNGEERAKGNILERFSAQQFPDLHSELNLSSLELGDSALYFCASSVGVGYSMNTEAFFGQGTRLTVV.

The CDR3 region has the DNA TGCAGCGTTGAAGAAGTCCTAGCGGACACCTACGAGCAGTACTTC. Protein: CSVEEVLADTYEQYF. The V call is TRBV29-1, the J call TRBJ2-7; TRBD2 matches at 7 bases. CDR1 is SQVTM, CDR2 ANQGSEA, per germline. V lost 0 bases, J lost 2 bases, and 7 bases stayed unmatched. This CDR3 has 15 residues.